A selection of T cell receptor beta chains follows, all from one sample in a study of T-cell memory formation after mild COVID-19. Each CDR3 protein gets one entry after TCRdb re-called the 5' RACE reads with MiXCR. The table lists over 350,000 distinct CDR3 sequences, more than 20% of them singletons. Sequenced input: PBMCs or a T cell subset sorted from them (not recorded which). Receptors were obtained from an adult woman who had mild COVID-19 (a few samples of this study predate the infection). Cell type and time point are not known. Each CDR3 is given with its conserved first and last residue. Each record gives: V gene, clone size, J gene, CDR3 protein. Only some rows state a clone size, as once, few, many or a class for expanded clones.

V gene: TRBV7-6; clone size: many; J gene: TRBJ2-7; CDR3 protein: CASSLGTSSYEQYF
V gene: TRBV9; clone size: many; J gene: TRBJ1-6; CDR3 protein: CASSPRTGNNSPLHF
V gene: TRBV7-8; clone size: -; J gene: TRBJ2-1; CDR3 protein: CASSPRGGSGSYNEQFF
V gene: TRBV2; clone size: -; J gene: TRBJ2-1; CDR3 protein: CASSEGTGFLNEQFF
V gene: TRBV2; clone size: -; J gene: TRBJ1-2; CDR3 protein: CASRPGQGAIYGYTF
V gene: TRBV12-3/TRBV12-4; clone size: -; J gene: TRBJ1-1; CDR3 protein: CASSLSRPTEAFF
V gene: TRBV12-3/TRBV12-4; clone size: few; J gene: TRBJ2-1; CDR3 protein: CASSLSGVGRPGEQFF
V gene: TRBV15; clone size: few; J gene: TRBJ2-3; CDR3 protein: CATSRDLGSQYF
V gene: TRBV7-9; clone size: -; J gene: TRBJ2-5; CDR3 protein: CASSPRVGTQETQYF
V gene: TRBV12-3/TRBV12-4; clone size: few; J gene: TRBJ2-7; CDR3 protein: CASNVPGQGREQYF
V gene: TRBV4-1; clone size: -; J gene: TRBJ1-1; CDR3 protein: CASSQGPAMNTEAFF
V gene: TRBV12-3/TRBV12-4; clone size: -; J gene: TRBJ1-2; CDR3 protein: CASSLTGNYTF
V gene: TRBV5-1; clone size: -; J gene: TRBJ2-5; CDR3 protein: CASFSGVPQETQYF
V gene: TRBV20-1; clone size: -; J gene: TRBJ2-5; CDR3 protein: CSASSGNQETQYF
V gene: TRBV18; clone size: few; J gene: TRBJ2-3; CDR3 protein: CASSPPGVGSTDTQYF
V gene: TRBV4-1; clone size: -; J gene: TRBJ2-2; CDR3 protein: CASSPFGLGTTGELFF
V gene: TRBV18; clone size: -; J gene: TRBJ1-4; CDR3 protein: CASSPRATGAATNEKLFF
V gene: TRBV24-1; clone size: few; J gene: TRBJ1-1; CDR3 protein: CATSDGTANTEAFF
V gene: TRBV5-4; clone size: -; J gene: TRBJ2-3; CDR3 protein: CASSRKGGSTDTQYF
V gene: TRBV18; clone size: -; J gene: TRBJ2-7; CDR3 protein: CASTQGTSYEQYF
V gene: TRBV24-1; clone size: many; J gene: TRBJ2-3; CDR3 protein: CATSPLGLGEADTQYF
V gene: TRBV30; clone size: few; J gene: TRBJ1-2; CDR3 protein: CAWSVSRTGDYYGYTF
V gene: TRBV5-1; clone size: few; J gene: TRBJ1-2; CDR3 protein: CASSLGYEGVDGYTF
V gene: TRBV6-1; clone size: -; J gene: TRBJ2-3; CDR3 protein: CASSDNRGTQYF
V gene: TRBV5-6; clone size: few; J gene: TRBJ2-7; CDR3 protein: CASSLSDSDAYEQYF
V gene: TRBV3-1; clone size: few; J gene: TRBJ1-1; CDR3 protein: CASSQRPWTEAFF
V gene: TRBV7-9; clone size: -; J gene: TRBJ2-5; CDR3 protein: CASSLRGSGGPQETQYF
V gene: TRBV7-2; clone size: -; J gene: TRBJ1-4; CDR3 protein: CASSFDHSRNEKLFF
V gene: TRBV7-2; clone size: -; J gene: TRBJ2-6; CDR3 protein: CASSLGFRTGANVLTF
V gene: TRBV25-1; clone size: few; J gene: TRBJ1-3; CDR3 protein: CASSEIGHSSSGNTIYF
V gene: TRBV24-1; clone size: -; J gene: TRBJ2-7; CDR3 protein: CATSDPTTYEQYF
V gene: TRBV27; clone size: -; J gene: TRBJ2-5; CDR3 protein: CASSRAGGAETQYF
V gene: TRBV3-1; clone size: -; J gene: TRBJ2-1; CDR3 protein: CASSQGRHNEQFF
V gene: TRBV9; clone size: -; J gene: TRBJ2-7; CDR3 protein: CASSVGGSEQYF
V gene: TRBV20-1; clone size: few; J gene: TRBJ1-2; CDR3 protein: CSAPIGQGGNYGYTF
V gene: TRBV12-3/TRBV12-4; clone size: few; J gene: TRBJ2-5; CDR3 protein: CASRTSGRETQYF
V gene: TRBV7-6; clone size: -; J gene: TRBJ2-7; CDR3 protein: CASSLERGDEQYF
V gene: TRBV29-1; clone size: few; J gene: TRBJ1-2; CDR3 protein: CSVHPTAPTAIGGGLYGYTF
V gene: TRBV7-2; clone size: few; J gene: TRBJ1-1; CDR3 protein: CASSPWVGTEAFF
V gene: TRBV6-2/TRBV6-3; clone size: medium-sized; J gene: TRBJ2-4; CDR3 protein: CASSYSPALAGEVRGKNIQYF
V gene: TRBV15; clone size: few; J gene: TRBJ2-7; CDR3 protein: CATSRDHRGYEQYF
V gene: TRBV12-3/TRBV12-4; clone size: few; J gene: TRBJ1-2; CDR3 protein: CASSIGTVYGYTF